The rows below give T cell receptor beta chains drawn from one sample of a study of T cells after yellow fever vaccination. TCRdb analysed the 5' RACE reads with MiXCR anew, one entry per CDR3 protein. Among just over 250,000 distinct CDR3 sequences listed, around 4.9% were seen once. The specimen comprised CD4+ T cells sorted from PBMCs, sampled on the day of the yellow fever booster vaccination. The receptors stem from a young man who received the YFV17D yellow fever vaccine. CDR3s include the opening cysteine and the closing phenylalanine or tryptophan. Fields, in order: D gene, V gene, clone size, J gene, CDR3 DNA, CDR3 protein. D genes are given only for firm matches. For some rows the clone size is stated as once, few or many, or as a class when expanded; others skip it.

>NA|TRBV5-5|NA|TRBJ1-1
TGTGCCAGCAGCTCGGGACTACTCTATATTGTGAATGAAGCTTTCTTT
CASSSGLLYIVNEAFF
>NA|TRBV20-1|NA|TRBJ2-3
TGCAGTGCTGAGGTAGCGGGCACAGATACGCAGTATTTT
CSAEVAGTDTQYF
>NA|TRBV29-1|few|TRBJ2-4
TGCAGCGTTGGACTAGCCAAAAACATTCAGTACTTC
CSVGLAKNIQYF
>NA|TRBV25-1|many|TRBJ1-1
TGTGCCAGCAGTAGCTCTATGGTTCTAAGCGTTGGCACTGAAGCTTTCTTT
CASSSSMVLSVGTEAFF
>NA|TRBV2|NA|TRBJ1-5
TGTGCCAGCAGCCAAAACGGGGCCAATCAGCCCCAGCATTTT
CASSQNGANQPQHF
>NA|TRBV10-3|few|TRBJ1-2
TGTGCCATCAGTGTCCCCAGGGAGGGCCGAAGCGAAAACTATGGCTACACCTTC
CAISVPREGRSENYGYTF
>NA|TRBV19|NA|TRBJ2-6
TGTGCCAGTTCGTTCGTTGGGGCCAACGTCCTGACTTTC
CASSFVGANVLTF
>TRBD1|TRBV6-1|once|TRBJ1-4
TGTGCCAGCAGTGGGGACAGGGATGAAAAACTGTTTTTT
CASSGDRDEKLFF
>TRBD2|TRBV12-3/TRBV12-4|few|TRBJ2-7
TGTGCCAGCAGTTTCCGAAGCGGGGCCTCGGGGGAGCAGTACTTC
CASSFRSGASGEQYF
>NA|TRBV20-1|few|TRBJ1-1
TGCAGTGCTAGAGACCTTCTCCCTTCTTTTGAAGCTTTCTTT
CSARDLLPSFEAFF
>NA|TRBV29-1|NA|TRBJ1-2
TGCAGCGTTGCTCGTACTGACTATGGCTACACCTTC
CSVARTDYGYTF
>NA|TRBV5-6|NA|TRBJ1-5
TGTGCCAGCAGCTTGCCAGGGACCGGTCAGCCCCAGCATTTT
CASSLPGTGQPQHF
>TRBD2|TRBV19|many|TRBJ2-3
TGTGCCAGTAGTATAAGGCGGGGGGGCCTAGATACGCAGTATTTT
CASSIRRGGLDTQYF
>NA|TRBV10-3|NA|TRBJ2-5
TGTGCCATCAGTGGGGAGGAGGAGACCCAGTACTTC
CAISGEEETQYF
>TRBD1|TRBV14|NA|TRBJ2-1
TGTGCCAGCAGTCAGCCAAGTTGGGACAGGGGCTACAATGAGCAGTTCTTC
CASSQPSWDRGYNEQFF
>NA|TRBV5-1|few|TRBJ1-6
TGCGCCAGCAGCTTAATCGGCTTCTCACCCCTCCACTTT
CASSLIGFSPLHF
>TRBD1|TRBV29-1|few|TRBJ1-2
TGCAGCGTTGACGAGGGCAGGGGGCTTAGTGGCTACACCTTC
CSVDEGRGLSGYTF
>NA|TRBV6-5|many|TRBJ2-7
TGTGCCAGCAGCCAAGGCGCCTACTACTCCTTGGGAGAGCAGTACTTC
CASSQGAYYSLGEQYF
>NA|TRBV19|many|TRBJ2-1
TGTGCCAGTAGTACTGGACCGGGTTACGACAATGAGCAGTTCTTC
CASSTGPGYDNEQFF
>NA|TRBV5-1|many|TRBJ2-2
TGCGCCAGCAGAGTGGGGAACACCGGGGAGCTGTTTTTT
CASRVGNTGELFF
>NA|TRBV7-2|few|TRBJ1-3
TGTGCCAGCAGCTTAGTGGTCAGAAACACCATATATTTT
CASSLVVRNTIYF
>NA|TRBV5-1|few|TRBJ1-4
TGCGCCAGCAGCTTGATCTGGGGCGCAACTAATGAAAAACTGTTTTTT
CASSLIWGATNEKLFF
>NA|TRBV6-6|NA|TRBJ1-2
TGTGCCAGCACTAGAAGGGAAGACTATGGCTACACCTTC
CASTRREDYGYTF
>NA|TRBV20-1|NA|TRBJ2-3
TGCAGTGCTAGTAAGGGAGCTGGGCCCACAGATACGCAGTATTTT
CSASKGAGPTDTQYF
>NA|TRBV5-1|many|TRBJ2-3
TGCGCCAGCAGCGAAGACCCAGATACGCAGTATTTT
CASSEDPDTQYF
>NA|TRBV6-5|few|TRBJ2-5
TGTGCCAGCAGGACGGACAACCAAGAGACCCAGTACTTC
CASRTDNQETQYF
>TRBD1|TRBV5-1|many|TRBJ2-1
TGCGCCAGCCGGGACAGAGACAATGAGCAGTTCTTC
CASRDRDNEQFF
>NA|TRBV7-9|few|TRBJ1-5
TGTGCCAGCAGCCAGTTTGGGGGTAGCAATCAGCCCCAGCATTTT
CASSQFGGSNQPQHF
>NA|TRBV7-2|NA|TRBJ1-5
TGTGCCAGCGCTGCAGGGATACGTCAGCCCCAGCATTTT
CASAAGIRQPQHF
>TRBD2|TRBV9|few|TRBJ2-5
TGTGCCAGCAGCTCCACGCCGGGGGGGATGGAGACCCAGTACTTC
CASSSTPGGMETQYF
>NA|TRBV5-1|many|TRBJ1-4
TGCGCCAGCAAAGAACAGTTTAATGAAAAACTGTTTTTT
CASKEQFNEKLFF
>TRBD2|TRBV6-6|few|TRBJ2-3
TGTGCCAGCAGTTACGTTATAGCGGGGACAAGCACAGATACGCAGTATTTT
CASSYVIAGTSTDTQYF
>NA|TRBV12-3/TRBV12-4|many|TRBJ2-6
TGTGCCAGCAGGCTAAGGTTCGAAACTGGGGCCAACGTCCTGACTTTC
CASRLRFETGANVLTF
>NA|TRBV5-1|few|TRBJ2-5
TGCGCCAGCAGCGCCCGGGCAGCGGGACAGCAAGAGACCCAGTACTTC
CASSARAAGQQETQYF
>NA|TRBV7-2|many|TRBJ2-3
TGTGCCAGCAGCTTAATGGGGGCGGGACACACAGTTACGCAGTATTTT
CASSLMGAGHTVTQYF
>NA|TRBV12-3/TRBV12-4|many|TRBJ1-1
TGTGCCAGCAGTTTACTTAACACTGAAGCTTTCTTT
CASSLLNTEAFF
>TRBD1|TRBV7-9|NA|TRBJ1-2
TGTGCCAGCAGCCTGGGACAGGAGCTTTTGGGTGGCTACACCTTC
CASSLGQELLGGYTF
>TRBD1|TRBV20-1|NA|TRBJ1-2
TGCAGTGCTAGAGAACTCAGGACAGGGATATCCTATGGCTACACCTTC
CSARELRTGISYGYTF
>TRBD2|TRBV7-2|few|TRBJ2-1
TGTGCCAGCAGCTCCCCGGGACTAGAAGGGATTGAGCAGTTCTTC
CASSSPGLEGIEQFF
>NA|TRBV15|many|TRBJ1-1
TGTGCCACCAGGACAACTGGGAACACTGAAGCTTTCTTT
CATRTTGNTEAFF
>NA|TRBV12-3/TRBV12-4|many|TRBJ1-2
TGTGCCAGCAGTTTAGCGCAAGGCTATGGCTACACCTTC
CASSLAQGYGYTF